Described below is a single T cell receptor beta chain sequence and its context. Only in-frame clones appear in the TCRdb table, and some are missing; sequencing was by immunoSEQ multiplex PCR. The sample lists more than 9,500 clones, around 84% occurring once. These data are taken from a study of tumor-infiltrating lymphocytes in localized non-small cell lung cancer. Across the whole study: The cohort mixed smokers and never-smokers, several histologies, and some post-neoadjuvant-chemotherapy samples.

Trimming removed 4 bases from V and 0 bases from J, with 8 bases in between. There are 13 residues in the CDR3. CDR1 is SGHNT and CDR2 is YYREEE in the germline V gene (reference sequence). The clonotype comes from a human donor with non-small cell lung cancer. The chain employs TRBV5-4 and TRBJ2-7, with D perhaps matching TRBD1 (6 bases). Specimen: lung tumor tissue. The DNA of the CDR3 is TGTGCCAGCAGCCGGGACATCTCCTACGAGCAGTACTTC. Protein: CASSRDISYEQYF.